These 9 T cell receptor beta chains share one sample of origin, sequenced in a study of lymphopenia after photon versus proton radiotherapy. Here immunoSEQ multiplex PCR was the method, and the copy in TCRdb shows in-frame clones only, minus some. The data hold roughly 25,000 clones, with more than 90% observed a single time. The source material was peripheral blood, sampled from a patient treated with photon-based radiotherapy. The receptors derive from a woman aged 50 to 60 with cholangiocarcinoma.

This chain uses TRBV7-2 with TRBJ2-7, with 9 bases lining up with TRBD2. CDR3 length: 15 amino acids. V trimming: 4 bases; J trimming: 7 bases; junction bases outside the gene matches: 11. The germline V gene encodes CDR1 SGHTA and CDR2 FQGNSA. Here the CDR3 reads CASSSPGLATREQYF. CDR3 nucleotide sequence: TGTGCCAGCAGCTCCCCGGGACTAGCCACGCGGGAGCAGTACTTC. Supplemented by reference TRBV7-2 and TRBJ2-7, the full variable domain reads GAGVSQSPSNKVTEKGKDVELRCDPISGHTALYWYRQSLGQGLEFLIYFQGNSAPDKSGLPSDRFSAERTGGSVSTLTIQRTQQEDSAVYLCASSSPGLATREQYFGPGTRLTVT.

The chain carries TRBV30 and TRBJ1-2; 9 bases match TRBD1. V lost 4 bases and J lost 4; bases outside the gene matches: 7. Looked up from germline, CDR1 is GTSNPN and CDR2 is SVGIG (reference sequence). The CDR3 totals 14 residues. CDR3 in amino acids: CAWTTGGSVYGYTF. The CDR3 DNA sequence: TGTGCCTGGACCACAGGGGGCTCGGTCTATGGCTACACCTTC.

The CDR3 spells CASSDVIPGNNEKLFF. CDR3 bases: TGTGCCAGCAGCGACGTGATACCGGGGAATAATGAAAAACTGTTTTTT. The V gene is TRBV2, the J gene TRBJ1-4; no firm D call. CDR1 SNHLY and CDR2 FYNNEI come from the germline V gene. The V and J ends lost 6 bases and 4 bases respectively, with 18 bases between them. CDR3 size: 16 residues.

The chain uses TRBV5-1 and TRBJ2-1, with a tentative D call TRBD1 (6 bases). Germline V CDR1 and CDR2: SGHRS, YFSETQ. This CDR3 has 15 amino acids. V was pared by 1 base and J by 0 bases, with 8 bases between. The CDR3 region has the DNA TGCGCCAGCAGCTTGACAGGGAGCTCCTACAATGAGCAGTTCTTC. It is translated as CASSLTGSSYNEQFF.

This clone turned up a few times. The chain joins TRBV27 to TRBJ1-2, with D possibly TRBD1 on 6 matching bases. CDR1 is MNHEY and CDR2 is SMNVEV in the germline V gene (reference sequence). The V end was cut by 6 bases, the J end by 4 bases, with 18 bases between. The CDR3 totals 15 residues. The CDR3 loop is CASSRSGGRSYGYTF. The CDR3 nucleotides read TGTGCCAGCAGCCGGTCCGGGGGCCGAAGCTATGGCTACACCTTC.

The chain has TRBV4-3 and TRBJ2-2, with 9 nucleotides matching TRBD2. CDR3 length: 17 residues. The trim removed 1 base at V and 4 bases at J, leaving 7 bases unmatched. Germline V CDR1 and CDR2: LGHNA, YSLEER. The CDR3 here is CASSQAPAGGFTGELFF. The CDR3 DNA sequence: TGCGCCAGCAGCCAAGCGCCAGCGGGGGGCTTCACCGGGGAGCTGTTTTTT.

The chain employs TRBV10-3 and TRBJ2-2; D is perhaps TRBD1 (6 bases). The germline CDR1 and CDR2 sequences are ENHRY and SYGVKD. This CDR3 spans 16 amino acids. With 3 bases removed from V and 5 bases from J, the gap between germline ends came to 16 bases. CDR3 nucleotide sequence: TGTGCCATCAGTGATAGGGACGGGCAGGGGACCGGGGAGCTGTTTTTT. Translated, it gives CAISDRDGQGTGELFF.

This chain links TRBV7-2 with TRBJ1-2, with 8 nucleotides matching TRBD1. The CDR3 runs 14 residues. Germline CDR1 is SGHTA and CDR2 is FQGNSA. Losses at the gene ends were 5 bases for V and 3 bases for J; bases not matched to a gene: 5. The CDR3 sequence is CASSGQGVYYGYTF. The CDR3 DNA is TGTGCCAGCAGCGGACAGGGTGTTTACTATGGCTACACCTTC.

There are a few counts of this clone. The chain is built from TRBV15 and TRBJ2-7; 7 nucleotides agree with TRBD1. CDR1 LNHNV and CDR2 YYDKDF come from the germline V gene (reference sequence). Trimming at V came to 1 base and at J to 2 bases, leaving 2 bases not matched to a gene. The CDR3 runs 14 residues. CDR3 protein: CATSRGTGAYEQYF. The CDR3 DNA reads TGTGCCACCAGCAGAGGGACAGGAGCCTACGAGCAGTACTTC.